The clone carrying this T cell receptor beta chain was observed a handful of times. Its antigen is unknown. This CDR3 has 15 amino acids. The V end was cut by 3 bases, the J end by 8 bases, with 16 bases between. The V gene's germline CDR1 is MDHEN and CDR2 SYDVKM. This entry is derived from a study of metastatic and nonmetastatic thyroid tumors. Overall study: Samples came from malignant and benign thyroid patients, and repertoires were compared across blood and tumor or nodule tissue.

Thyroid surgery was preceded by no treatment in any patient. In the original analysis: Using the CDR3 differences seen across clinicopathological groups, the authors built a distant-metastasis classifier for papillary thyroid cancer, which was meant to discriminate distant-metastatic patients. TCRdb reanalyzed the PCR reads with MiXCR. The V and J calls, along with clone size, are taken from TCRdb and not from the paper's own processing. This table holds about 39,000 clones, approximately 20% found once. Study-level points and caveats: The study reportedly found significantly higher TCR beta diversity in malignant thyroid tumors than benign nodules, in blood and tumor.

The chain is built from TRBV28 and TRBJ1-4, with D possibly matching TRBD1 (5 bases). This sequence was found in a female donor with papillary thyroid cancer or a benign thyroid nodule (not recorded which). Some clones in this sample may be carry-over from other donors' samples. Sample: blood. The CDR3 region is CASSLGVRVYEKLFF. CDR3 bases: TGTGCCAGCAGTTTGGGGGTGCGGGTCTACGAAAAACTGTTTTTT. Combining the CDR3 with reference TRBV28 and TRBJ1-4 gives the whole variable domain DVKVTQSSRYLVKRTGEKVFLECVQDMDHENMFWYRQDPGLGLRLIYFSYDVKMKEKGDIPEGYSVSREKKERFSLILESASTNQTSMYLCASSLGVRVYEKLFFGSGTQLSVL.